These T cell receptor beta chains were read from a single sample in a study of T cells in Graves' hyperthyroidism and ophthalmopathy. TCRdb re-called the multiplex PCR reads through MiXCR, storing one row per CDR3 protein. In the table there are hundreds of thousands of distinct CDR3 sequences, about two fifths of which are singletons. The sequenced material came from blood. All receptors derive from a man between 18 and 35 years old with Graves' hyperthyroidism. The CDR3 runs from the conserved cysteine through the conserved F or W. D genes are given only for firm matches. Only some rows state a clone size, as once, few, many or a class for expanded clones.

j_gene	v_gene	d_gene	abundance	CDR3nt	CDR3aa
TRBJ2-5	TRBV20-1	TRBD2	many	TGCAGTGCCGGGAGTAGCGGGGTAGAGACCCAGTACTTC	CSAGSSGVETQYF
TRBJ2-7	TRBV12-3/TRBV12-4	-	-	TGTGCCAGCAGCCCAGGGCCTTCTTCTGAGCAGTACTTC	CASSPGPSSEQYF
TRBJ1-1	TRBV10-3	-	many	TGTGCCATCAGTGAATCGGGGGGCACTGAAGCTTTCTTT	CAISESGGTEAFF
TRBJ2-7	TRBV12-3/TRBV12-4	-	few	TGTGCCAGCAGCCGCGGACTATTCGAGCAGTACTTC	CASSRGLFEQYF
TRBJ2-7	TRBV10-3	-	many	TGTGCCATCAGTGAGGCTGGGGAACAGCAGTACTTC	CAISEAGEQQYF
TRBJ2-5	TRBV20-1	-	-	TGCAGTGCTAGATACCAGGGAACAGGCCTAAAAGAGACCCAGTACTTC	CSARYQGTGLKETQYF
TRBJ1-1	TRBV2	TRBD1	many	TGTGCCAGCACCGAGACAGGGAGGCACACTGAAGCTTTCTTT	CASTETGRHTEAFF
TRBJ2-3	TRBV29-1	TRBD1	-	TGCAGCGTTGTCACAGGGGGCGGCACAGATACGCAGTATTTT	CSVVTGGGTDTQYF
TRBJ1-5	TRBV19	TRBD1	few	TGTGCCAGTAGTATAGGGACAGGACAGCCCCAGCATTTT	CASSIGTGQPQHF
TRBJ1-2	TRBV29-1	-	-	TGCAGCGTTGAAGACCCAACAGGACCCTATGGCTACACCTTC	CSVEDPTGPYGYTF
TRBJ2-7	TRBV2	TRBD1	-	TGTGCCAGCAGGGACAGGGGGCGAGAGCAGTACTTC	CASRDRGREQYF
TRBJ1-1	TRBV9	TRBD1	-	TGCGCCAGCAGCCTACTCAAAGGTCAGACAGGGACTGAAGCTTTCTTT	CASSLLKGQTGTEAFF
TRBJ1-5	TRBV10-3	-	many	TGTGCCATCAGTGAGTCGGTTCAGGGGAATCAGCCCCAGCATTTT	CAISESVQGNQPQHF
TRBJ2-2	TRBV7-3	-	few	TGTGCCAGCAGCTTCCAGGGAGAGGACGGGGAGCTGTTTTTT	CASSFQGEDGELFF
TRBJ2-2	TRBV6-1	TRBD2	-	TGTGCCAGCAGCTTTACGACTAGCGCTACCGGGGAGCTGTTTTTT	CASSFTTSATGELFF
TRBJ1-5	TRBV12-3/TRBV12-4	-	-	TGTGCCAGCAGCCAGACTTACCACGCGGGGAGTCAGCCCCAGCATTTT	CASSQTYHAGSQPQHF
TRBJ1-5	TRBV6-5	-	-	TGTGCCAGCAGTTACTCGATAGGGGAGGATCAGCCCCAGCATTTT	CASSYSIGEDQPQHF
TRBJ1-1	TRBV2	-	-	TGTGCCAGCACCCGACTGAGCACTGAAGCTTTCTTT	CASTRLSTEAFF
TRBJ1-4	TRBV25-1	-	many	TGTGCCAGCAGTGGTTGGGGAGACTATAATGAAAAACTGTTTTTT	CASSGWGDYNEKLFF
TRBJ2-7	TRBV29-1	-	many	TGCAGCGTTGAAAAGGGCGCCTACGAGCAGTACTTC	CSVEKGAYEQYF
TRBJ1-4	TRBV2	-	-	TGTGCCAGCAGTGTGGAACAGGAGGCAAGGGCGGTAGAAAAACTGTTTTTT	CASSVEQEARAVEKLFF
TRBJ2-7	TRBV25-1	-	many	TGTGCCAGCAGTGAAAGTTGGGACCAGCAGTACTTC	CASSESWDQQYF
TRBJ2-5	TRBV7-9	TRBD1	-	TGTGCCAGCCGGACAGGGGTTTCAGAGACCCAGTACTTC	CASRTGVSETQYF
TRBJ2-2	TRBV2	-	-	TGTGCCAGCAGGGGAGGGGGAACCGGGGAGCTGTTTTTT	CASRGGGTGELFF
TRBJ1-3	TRBV5-4	-	-	TGTGCCAGCAGAGTCTGGGGAGGGCAAACGAACACCATATATTTT	CASRVWGGQTNTIYF
TRBJ1-5	TRBV25-1	TRBD1	-	TGTGCCAGCAGTTCCATTACGGACAGGGGAAGCAATCAGCCCCAGCATTTT	CASSSITDRGSNQPQHF
TRBJ1-1	TRBV20-1	-	-	TGCAGTGCTAGAATGACTACCGACGACCGGGTGGAGGAAGCTTTCTTT	CSARMTTDDRVEEAFF
TRBJ1-3	TRBV15	-	many	TGTGCCACCAGCAGAGTGAAGGGGAACGGTGGAAACACCATATATTTT	CATSRVKGNGGNTIYF
TRBJ1-5	TRBV7-2	-	many	TGTGCCAGCAGCTTAGACAGTGGCCAGCCCCAGCATTTT	CASSLDSGQPQHF
TRBJ1-6	TRBV7-8	-	many	TGTGCCAGCAGCTTAGGGGAGGGGCTCTTAACACCCCTCCACTTT	CASSLGEGLLTPLHF
TRBJ2-5	TRBV29-1	TRBD2	many	TGCAGCGCCGAACCGGTGCTAGCGGGCCAAGAGACCCAGTACTTC	CSAEPVLAGQETQYF
TRBJ1-6	TRBV7-9	-	many	TGTGCCAGCAGCTCCCGGGACGGTGAAAATTCACCCCTCCACTTT	CASSSRDGENSPLHF
TRBJ2-5	TRBV10-3	TRBD2	many	TGTGCCATCAGTGACAAAGCGGGAGGTTGGCAAGAGACCCAGTACTTC	CAISDKAGGWQETQYF
TRBJ2-7	TRBV20-1	-	-	TGCAGCTTAGTTAGCTCAGGCGACGAGCAGTACTTC	CSLVSSGDEQYF
TRBJ2-7	TRBV25-1	TRBD1	many	TGTGCCAGCAGTGAATTACCCGGGACAGGGAAGCTCAACGAGCAGTACTTC	CASSELPGTGKLNEQYF